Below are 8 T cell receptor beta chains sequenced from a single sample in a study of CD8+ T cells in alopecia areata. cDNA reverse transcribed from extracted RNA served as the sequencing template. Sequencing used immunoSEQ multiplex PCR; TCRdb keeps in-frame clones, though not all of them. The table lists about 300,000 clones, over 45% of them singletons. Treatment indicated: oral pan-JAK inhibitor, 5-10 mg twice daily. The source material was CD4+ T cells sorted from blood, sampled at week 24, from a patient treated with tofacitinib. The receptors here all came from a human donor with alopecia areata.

The CDR3 DNA follows: TGTGCCTGGGCACCGGGCCAAACAAGACAAGGAAACACCATATATTTT. This translates into CAWAPGQTRQGNTIYF. The chain employs TRBV30 and TRBJ1-3; D is undetermined. Germline values: CDR1 GTSNPN, CDR2 SVGIG (reference sequence). V shed 5 bases and J shed 4 bases, with 21 bases lying between them. This CDR3 region has 16 residues.

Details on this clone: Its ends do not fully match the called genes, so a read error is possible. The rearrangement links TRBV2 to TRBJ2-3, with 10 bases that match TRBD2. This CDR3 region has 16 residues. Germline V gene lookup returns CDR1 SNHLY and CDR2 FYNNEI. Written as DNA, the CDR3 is TGTGCAAGCACTGCGGAAGGGCTAGCGGGGGTAGATACGCAGTATTTT. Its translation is CASTAEGLAGVDTQYF. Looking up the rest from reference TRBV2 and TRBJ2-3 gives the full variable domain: EPEVTQTPSHQVTQMGQEVILRCVPISNHLYFYWYRQILGQKVEFLVSFYNNEISEKSEIFDDQFSVERPDGSNFTLKIRSTKLEDSAMYFCASTAEGLAGVDTQYFGPGTRLTVL.

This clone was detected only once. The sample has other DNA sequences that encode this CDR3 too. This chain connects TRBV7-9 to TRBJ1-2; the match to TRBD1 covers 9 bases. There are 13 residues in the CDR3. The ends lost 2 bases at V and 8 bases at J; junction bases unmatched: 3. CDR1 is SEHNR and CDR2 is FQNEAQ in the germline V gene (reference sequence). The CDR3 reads CASSLTGGDGYTF. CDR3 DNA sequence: TGTGCCAGCAGCTTAACAGGGGGCGACGGCTACACCTTC.

The CDR3 loop is CASSLQGTGGEEQFF. The CDR3 nucleotides are TGTGCCAGCTCACTCCAAGGGACAGGGGGCGAGGAGCAGTTCTTC. This rearrangement joins TRBV18 to TRBJ2-1, with 12 bases aligning to TRBD1. The CDR3 is 15 amino acids. From germline, CDR1 is KGHSH and CDR2 LQKENI. V lost 4 bases, J lost 10 bases, and 8 bases stayed unmatched.

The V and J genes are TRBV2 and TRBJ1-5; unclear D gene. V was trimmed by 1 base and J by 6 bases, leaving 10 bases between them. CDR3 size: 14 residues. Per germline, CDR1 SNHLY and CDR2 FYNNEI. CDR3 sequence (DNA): TGTGCCAGCAGTGAAGAGCCGTTAAGTCAGCCCCAGCATTTT. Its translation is CASSEEPLSQPQHF.

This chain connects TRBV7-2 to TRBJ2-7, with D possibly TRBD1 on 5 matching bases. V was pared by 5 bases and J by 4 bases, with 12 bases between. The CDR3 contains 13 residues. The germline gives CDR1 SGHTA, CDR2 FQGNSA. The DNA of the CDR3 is TGTGCCAGCAGCAGCACAGGCCTGTACGAGCAGTACTTC. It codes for CASSSTGLYEQYF.

The CDR3 here is CASSRSGGRETQYF. The DNA for the CDR3 is TGTGCCAGCAGCCGGAGTGGGGGAAGAGAGACCCAGTACTTC. This chain joins TRBV7-9 and TRBJ2-5, with D perhaps given as TRBD1 or TRBD2 (5 bases each). Germline V gene lookup returns CDR1 SEHNR and CDR2 FQNEAQ (reference sequence). The CDR3 spans 14 residues. Trimming took 5 bases from V and 4 from J, leaving 14 bases between them.

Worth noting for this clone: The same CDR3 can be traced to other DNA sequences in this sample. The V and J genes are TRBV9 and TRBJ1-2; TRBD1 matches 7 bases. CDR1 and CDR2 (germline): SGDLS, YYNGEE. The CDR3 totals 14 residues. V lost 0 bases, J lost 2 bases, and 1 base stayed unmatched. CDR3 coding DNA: TGTGCCAGCAGCGTAGGACAGGGCAACTATGGCTACACCTTC. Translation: CASSVGQGNYGYTF.